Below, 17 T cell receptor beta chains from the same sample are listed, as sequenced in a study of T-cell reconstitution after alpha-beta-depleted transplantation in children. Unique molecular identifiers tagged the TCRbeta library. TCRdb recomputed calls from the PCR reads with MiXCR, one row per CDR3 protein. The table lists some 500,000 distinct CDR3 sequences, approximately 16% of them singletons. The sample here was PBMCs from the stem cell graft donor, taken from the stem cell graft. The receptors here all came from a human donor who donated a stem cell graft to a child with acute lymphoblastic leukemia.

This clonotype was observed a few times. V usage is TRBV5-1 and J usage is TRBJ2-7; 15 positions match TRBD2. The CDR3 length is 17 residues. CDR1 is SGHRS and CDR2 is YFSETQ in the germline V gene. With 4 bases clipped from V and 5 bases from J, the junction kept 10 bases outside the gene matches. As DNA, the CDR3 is TGCGCCAGCAGCAAATGGGGACTAGCGGGAGGAAGCGACGAGCAGTACTTC. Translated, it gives CASSKWGLAGGSDEQYF. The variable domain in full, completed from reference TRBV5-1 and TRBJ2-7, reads KAGVTQTPRYLIKTRGQQVTLSCSPISGHRSVSWYQQTPGQGLQFLFEYFSETQRNKGNFPGRFSGRQFSNSRSEMNVSTLELGDSALYLCASSKWGLAGGSDEQYFGPGTRLTVT.

The CDR3: CASSTDRMKGYTF. In DNA, the CDR3 is TGTGCCAGCAGCACGGACAGGATGAAAGGCTACACCTTC. V usage is TRBV7-2 and J usage is TRBJ1-2; 7 positions match TRBD1. This CDR3 has 13 amino acids. CDR1 and CDR2 (germline): SGHTA, FQGNSA. The V segment lost 5 bases and the J segment 8 bases; nucleotides outside the gene matches: 8.

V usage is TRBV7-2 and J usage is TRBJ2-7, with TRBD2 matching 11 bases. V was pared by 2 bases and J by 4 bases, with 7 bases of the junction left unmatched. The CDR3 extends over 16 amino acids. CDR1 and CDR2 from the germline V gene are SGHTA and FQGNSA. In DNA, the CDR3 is TGTGCCAGCAGCTTATCAACTAGCGGGAGTCAATACGAGCAGTACTTC. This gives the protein CASSLSTSGSQYEQYF.

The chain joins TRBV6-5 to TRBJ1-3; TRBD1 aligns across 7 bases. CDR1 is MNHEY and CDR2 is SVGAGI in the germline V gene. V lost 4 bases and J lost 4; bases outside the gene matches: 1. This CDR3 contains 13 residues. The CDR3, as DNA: TGTGCCAGCAGTTCGACAGGGGGAAACACCATATATTTT. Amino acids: CASSSTGGNTIYF.

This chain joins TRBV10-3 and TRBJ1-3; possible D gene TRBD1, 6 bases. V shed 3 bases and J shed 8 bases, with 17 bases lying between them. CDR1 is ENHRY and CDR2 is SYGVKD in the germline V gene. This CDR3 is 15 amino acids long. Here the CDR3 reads CAISDLWQGRDTIYF. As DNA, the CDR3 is TGTGCCATCAGTGACTTGTGGCAGGGGAGGGACACCATATATTTT.

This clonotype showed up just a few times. CDR3 in amino acids: CASSGLTQNYGYTF. In nucleotides, the CDR3 is TGTGCCAGCAGCGGACTGACACAAAACTATGGCTACACCTTC. The J gene is TRBJ1-2, the V gene TRBV9; D remains ambiguous. Germline V lookup: CDR1 SGDLS, CDR2 YYNGEE. The CDR3 totals 14 residues. Trimming pared 3 bases from V and 2 bases from J, leaving 11 bases between.

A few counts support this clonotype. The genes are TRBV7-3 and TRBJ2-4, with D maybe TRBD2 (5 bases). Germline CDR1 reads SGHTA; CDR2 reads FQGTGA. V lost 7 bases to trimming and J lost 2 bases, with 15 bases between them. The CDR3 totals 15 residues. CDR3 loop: CASTSPSSPKNIQYF. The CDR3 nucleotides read TGTGCCAGCACGTCCCCATCTAGCCCCAAAAACATTCAGTACTTC.

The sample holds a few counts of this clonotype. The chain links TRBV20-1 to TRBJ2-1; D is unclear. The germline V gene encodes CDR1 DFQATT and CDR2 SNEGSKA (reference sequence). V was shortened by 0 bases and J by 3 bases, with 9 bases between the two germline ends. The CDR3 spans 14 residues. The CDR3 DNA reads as TGCAGTGCTAGAGAAGAGGCTGGCTACAATGAGCAGTTCTTC. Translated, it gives CSAREEAGYNEQFF.

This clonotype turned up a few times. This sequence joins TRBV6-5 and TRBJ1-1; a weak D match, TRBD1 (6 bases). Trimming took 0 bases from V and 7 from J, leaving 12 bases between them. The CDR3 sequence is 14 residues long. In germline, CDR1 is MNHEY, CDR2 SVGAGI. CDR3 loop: CASSYSWGGGEAFF. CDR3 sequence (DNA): TGTGCCAGCAGTTACTCGTGGGGGGGCGGTGAAGCTTTCTTT.

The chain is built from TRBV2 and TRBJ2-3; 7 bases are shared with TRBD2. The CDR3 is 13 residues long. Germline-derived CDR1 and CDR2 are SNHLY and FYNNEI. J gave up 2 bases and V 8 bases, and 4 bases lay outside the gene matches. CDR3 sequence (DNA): TGTGCCAGCGGGGGGGAGGTCACAGATACGCAGTATTTT. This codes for CASGGEVTDTQYF.

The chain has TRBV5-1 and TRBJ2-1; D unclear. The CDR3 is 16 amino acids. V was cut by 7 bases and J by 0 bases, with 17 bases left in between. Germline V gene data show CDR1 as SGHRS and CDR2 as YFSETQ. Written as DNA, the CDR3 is TGCGCCAGCTTGGCATGGTCGGGTTACTCCTACAATGAGCAGTTCTTC. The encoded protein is CASLAWSGYSYNEQFF.

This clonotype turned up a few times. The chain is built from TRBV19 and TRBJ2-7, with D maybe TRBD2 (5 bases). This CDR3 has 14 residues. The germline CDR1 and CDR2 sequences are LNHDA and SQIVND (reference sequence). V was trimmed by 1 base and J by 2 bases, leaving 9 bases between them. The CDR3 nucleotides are TGTGCCAGTAGTATAGGGGAGCGGACCTACGAGCAGTACTTC. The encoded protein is CASSIGERTYEQYF.

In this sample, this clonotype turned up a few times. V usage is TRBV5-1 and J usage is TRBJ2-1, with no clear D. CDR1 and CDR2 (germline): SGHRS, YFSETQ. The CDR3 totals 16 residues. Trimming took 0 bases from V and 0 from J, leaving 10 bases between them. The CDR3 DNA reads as TGCGCCAGCAGCTTGGGTCCCACCCTCTCCTACAATGAGCAGTTCTTC. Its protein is CASSLGPTLSYNEQFF. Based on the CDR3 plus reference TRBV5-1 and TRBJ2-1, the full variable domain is KAGVTQTPRYLIKTRGQQVTLSCSPISGHRSVSWYQQTPGQGLQFLFEYFSETQRNKGNFPGRFSGRQFSNSRSEMNVSTLELGDSALYLCASSLGPTLSYNEQFFGPGTRLTVL.

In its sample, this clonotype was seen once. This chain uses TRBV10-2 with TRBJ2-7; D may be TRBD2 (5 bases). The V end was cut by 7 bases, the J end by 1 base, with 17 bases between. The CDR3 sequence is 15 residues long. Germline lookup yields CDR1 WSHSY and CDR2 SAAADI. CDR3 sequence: CASIDGSRGSYEQYF. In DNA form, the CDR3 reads TGCGCCAGCATCGACGGATCACGGGGATCCTACGAGCAGTACTTC.

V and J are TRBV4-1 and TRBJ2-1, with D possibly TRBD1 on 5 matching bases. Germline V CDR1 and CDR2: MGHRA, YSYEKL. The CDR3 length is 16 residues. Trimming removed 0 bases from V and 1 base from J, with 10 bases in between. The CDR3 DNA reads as TGCGCCAGCAGCCAAGATCAGGGTACTTCCTACAATGAGCAGTTCTTC. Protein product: CASSQDQGTSYNEQFF.

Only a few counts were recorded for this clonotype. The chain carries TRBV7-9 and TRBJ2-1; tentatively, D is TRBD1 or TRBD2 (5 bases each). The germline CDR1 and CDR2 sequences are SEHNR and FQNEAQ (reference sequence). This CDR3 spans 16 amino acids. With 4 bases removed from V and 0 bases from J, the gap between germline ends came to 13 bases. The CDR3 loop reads CASSSDTGSSYNEQFF. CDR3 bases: TGTGCCAGCAGCTCGGACACGGGGAGCTCCTACAATGAGCAGTTCTTC.

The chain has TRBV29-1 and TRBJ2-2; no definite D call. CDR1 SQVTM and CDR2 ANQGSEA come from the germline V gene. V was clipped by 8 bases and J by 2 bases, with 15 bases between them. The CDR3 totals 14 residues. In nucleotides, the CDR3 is TGCAGCCACTCCGGAGACACCAACACCGGGGAGCTGTTTTTT. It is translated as CSHSGDTNTGELFF.